A selection of T cell receptor beta chains follows, all from one sample in a study of T cells after posttransplantation cyclophosphamide. Here immunoSEQ multiplex PCR was the method, and the copy in TCRdb shows in-frame clones only, minus some. Here the sample spans approximately 12,000 clones, approximately 80% being singletons. The sequenced sample was memory CD4+ T cells sorted from PBMCs. These receptors originate from a man aged 50-59 years in good health, CMV-negative, and a related stem cell transplant donor. The CDR3 runs from the conserved cysteine through the conserved F or W. D genes are given only for firm matches. Some rows have no size entry. The others give once, few or many, or a class for an expanded clone.

clone size	J gene	V gene	D gene	CDR3 DNA	CDR3 protein
.	TRBJ2-5	TRBV5-6	TRBD2	TGTGCCAGCAGCTTGGCAGGTGTTAGCGGGAGAGAGACCCAGTACTTC	CASSLAGVSGRETQYF
.	TRBJ2-7	TRBV5-5	TRBD1	TGTGCCAGCAGCCGACAGGGGTCCCACGAGCAGTACTTC	CASSRQGSHEQYF
.	TRBJ2-5	TRBV9	.	TGTGCCAGCAGCGTAGCTACGGACTCGATCCAAGAGACCCAGTACTTC	CASSVATDSIQETQYF
.	TRBJ1-1	TRBV4-1	.	TGCGCCAGCAGCCGCCTAGGAGGCGGGGACACTGAAGCTTTCTTT	CASSRLGGGDTEAFF
.	TRBJ2-6	TRBV6-4	.	TGTGCCAGCAGTGATAAGCGGAGCTCTGGGGCCAACGTCCTGACTTTC	CASSDKRSSGANVLTF
.	TRBJ1-6	TRBV6-5	.	TGTGCCAGCAGTTATCAGGGAAGGGGTAATTCACCCCTCCACTTT	CASSYQGRGNSPLHF
few	TRBJ1-5	TRBV6-5	TRBD1	TGTGCCAGCAGTTACTCGCCAGGGGGCGGTCAGCCCCAGCATTTT	CASSYSPGGGQPQHF
.	TRBJ2-7	TRBV11-2	TRBD2	TGTGCCAGCAGCTTAGGACTAGCGGGGGAGCAGTACTTC	CASSLGLAGEQYF
.	TRBJ2-3	TRBV5-1	TRBD1	TGCGCCAGCAGCCGGGCCTCCGGGACAGGCCGAAGCACAGATACGCAGTATTTT	CASSRASGTGRSTDTQYF
.	TRBJ1-6	TRBV2	.	TGTGCCAGCAGTGAAGGGACAGCTAATTCACCCCTCCACTTT	CASSEGTANSPLHF
.	TRBJ2-1	TRBV5-5	TRBD2	TGTGCCAGCAGCCGCGGGACTAGCGGGAGTAATGAGCAGTTCTTC	CASSRGTSGSNEQFF
.	TRBJ1-5	TRBV5-6	TRBD1	TGTGCCAGCAGCTTTGCAGGGGGCATGCCCCAGCATTTT	CASSFAGGMPQHF
.	TRBJ2-3	TRBV2	.	TGTGCCAGCAGTCAGGGGACGCGCACAGATACGCAGTATTTT	CASSQGTRTDTQYF
few	TRBJ1-2	TRBV6-6	.	TGTGCCAGCAGTTCCGGGACTTCGGGCGGCTATGGCTACACCTTC	CASSSGTSGGYGYTF
.	TRBJ1-2	TRBV12-5	.	TGTGCTAGTGGTTTGGGGACTAACCGAGGTGGCTACACCTTC	CASGLGTNRGGYTF
.	TRBJ2-3	TRBV5-1	TRBD2	TGCGCCAGCAGCGCGATCCTAGCGGGAGAAGATACGCAGTATTTT	CASSAILAGEDTQYF
.	TRBJ1-1	TRBV5-1	.	TGCGCCAGCAGCTTGGTTGAGGGGGCTGAAGCTTTCTTT	CASSLVEGAEAFF
.	TRBJ2-3	TRBV28	.	TGTGCCAGCAGTTTCGGACATGGTACAGATACGCAGTATTTT	CASSFGHGTDTQYF
.	TRBJ2-5	TRBV7-2	TRBD1	TGTGCCAGCAGCACTTGGAGGACAGGGTGGACCCAGTACTTC	CASSTWRTGWTQYF
.	TRBJ1-2	TRBV6-5	.	TGTGCCAGCAGAACCGGGACTCGCGGCTACACCTTC	CASRTGTRGYTF
.	TRBJ2-7	TRBV27	.	TGTGCCAGCAGTTTATCCAGGAACTCCTACGAGCAGTACTTC	CASSLSRNSYEQYF
.	TRBJ1-3	TRBV19	.	TGTGCCAGCGGGAGCGGGTCGACCTCTGGAAACACCATATATTTT	CASGSGSTSGNTIYF
.	TRBJ1-2	TRBV25-1	.	TGTGCCAGCAGTGATCGGTTTGGCTACACCTTC	CASSDRFGYTF
.	TRBJ1-6	TRBV18	.	TGTGCCAGCTCACCACAAGAGAATTCACCCCTCCACTTT	CASSPQENSPLHF
.	TRBJ1-6	TRBV5-1	.	TGCGCCAGCAGCTTGGTCCCGCCGGGACTTAATTCACCCCTCCACTTT	CASSLVPPGLNSPLHF
.	TRBJ2-2	TRBV9	TRBD2	TGTGCCAGCAGCGTAGACCGACGGGGGGACCTCACCGGGGAGCTGTTTTTT	CASSVDRRGDLTGELFF